This entry features one T cell receptor beta chain sequence. Assay used: immunoSEQ multiplex PCR; TCRdb lists only in-frame clones, some missing. The table records tens of thousands of clones, 85% to 95% of them present only once. Germline assignment: CDR1 SGHTS and CDR2 YDEGEE. The length of the CDR3 is 19 residues. With 4 bases clipped from V and 2 bases from J, the junction kept 16 bases outside the gene matches. This specimen comes from a study of OX40 agonist ivuxolimab in advanced cancers. The sequencing used CD4+ or CD8+ T cells sorted from blood, collected in a trial of the OX40 agonist ivuxolimab. This chain connects TRBV5-8 to TRBJ2-5, with 11 bases matching TRBD1. The clonotype originates from an adult with an advanced solid tumor such as melanoma, head and neck, liver or kidney cancer. CDR3 nucleotide sequence: TGTGCCAGCAGCCAAGGAGCCGGGACAGGGGGTAGGGAGCAAGAGACCCAGTACTTC. It specifies CASSQGAGTGGREQETQYF.